This T cell receptor (beta chain) was retrieved from a study of T-cell reconstitution after alpha-beta-depleted transplantation in children. TCRbeta library construction was performed incorporating unique molecular identifiers. Each CDR3 protein gets one entry after TCRdb re-called the PCR reads with MiXCR. The repertoire consists of 700,000 or so distinct CDR3 sequences, with around 13% occurring once and the leading ten covering 0.65% to 0.9%. Study results and limitations: T-cell counts and diversity at one year post-transplant came mainly from newly produced T cells. TCRbeta diversity was high at day 60 in some patients (a result of surviving recipient T cells and thymic progenitors). Alpha-beta T cells about two months after transplant reportedly derived from several hundred expanded graft clones.

V lost 5 bases to trimming and J lost 7 bases; unmatched junction nucleotides: 8. CDR1 DFQATT and CDR2 SNEGSKA come from the germline V gene (reference sequence). The CDR3 has 13 amino acids. This clonotype appeared many times. No antigen is known for it. The source is a girl aged 2 to 9 with congenital amegakaryocytic thrombocytopenia, due to receive a stem cell transplant. Sample: PBMCs, taken before TCRalphabeta/CD19-depleted stem cell transplant. V usage is TRBV20-1 and J usage is TRBJ2-7; TRBD2 agrees at 10 bases. The CDR3 loop is CSADTSGTGEQYF. The CDR3 coding sequence is TGCAGTGCTGATACTAGCGGGACGGGAGAGCAGTACTTC.